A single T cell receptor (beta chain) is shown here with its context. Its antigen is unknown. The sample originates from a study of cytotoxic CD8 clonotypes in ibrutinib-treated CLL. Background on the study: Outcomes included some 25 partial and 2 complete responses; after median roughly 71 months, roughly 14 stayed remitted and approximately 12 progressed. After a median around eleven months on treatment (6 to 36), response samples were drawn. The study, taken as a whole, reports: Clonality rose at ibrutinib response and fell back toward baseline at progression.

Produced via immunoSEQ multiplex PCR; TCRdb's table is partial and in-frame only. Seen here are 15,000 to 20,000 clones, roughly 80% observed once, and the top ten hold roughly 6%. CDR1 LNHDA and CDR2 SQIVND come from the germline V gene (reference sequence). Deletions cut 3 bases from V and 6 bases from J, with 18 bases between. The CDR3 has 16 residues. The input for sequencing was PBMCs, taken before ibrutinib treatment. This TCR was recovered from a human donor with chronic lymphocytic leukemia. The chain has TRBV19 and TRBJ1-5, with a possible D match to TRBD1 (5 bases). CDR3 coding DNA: TGTGCCAGTAGTATGCGTGGGGGGACCGGGCTTCAGCCCCAGCATTTT. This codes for CASSMRGGTGLQPQHF.